This T cell receptor (beta chain) was recorded in a study of blood T cell repertoires in COVID-19. Study context: Specimens from acute and convalescent COVID-19 originated in the United States, Italy and Spain. PBMCs, B-cell-depleted T cells, or T cells were the source of the cDNA or gDNA that made up the material.

Using immunoSEQ multiplex PCR, the repertoire was profiled, and TCRdb retains in-frame clones only, with some absent. The data hold approximately 310,000 clones, with 89% observed a single time. Among Cohort 3 donors, those recovered had two negative PCRs, clearance, or symptom resolution. Sequencing was done on a sample of PBMCs or T cells enriched from blood (not recorded which). The TCR sequence derives from a man aged 60 to 75 who had recovered from COVID-19.

CDR3 nucleotides: TGTGCCAGCAGCGTAGGGACTAGCGGGAGATACAATGAGCAGTTCTTC. The encoded protein is CASSVGTSGRYNEQFF. V usage is TRBV9 and J usage is TRBJ2-1; 13 bases fit TRBD2. Germline V gives CDR1 SGDLS, CDR2 YYNGEE. The CDR3 loop spans 16 amino acids. V shed 0 bases and J 4 bases; nucleotides not matched to a gene: 1.